The next 32 T cell receptor beta chains were all read from a single sample in a study of blood T cell repertoires in COVID-19. Data came from immunoSEQ multiplex PCR; TCRdb stores just in-frame clones and leaves some out. The sample contains about 120,000 clones, 85% to 90% of which appear only once. Sequenced material: peripheral blood. The receptor source for this set is a woman aged 70-85 years with acute or convalescent COVID-19.

The chain uses TRBV9 and TRBJ2-5; TRBD2 matches at 9 bases. The CDR3 is 18 amino acids. V was pared by 4 bases and J by 2 bases, with 15 bases of the junction left unmatched. The V gene's germline CDR1 is SGDLS and CDR2 YYNGEE. The CDR3, as DNA: TGTGCCAGCAGCAAAGGTGGTAGCGGGGGCCCTTGGCAAGAGACCCAGTACTTC. Translated, it gives CASSKGGSGGPWQETQYF. The full variable domain, in which reference TRBV9 and TRBJ2-5 provide the parts outside the CDR3, is DSGVTQTPKHLITATGQRVTLRCSPRSGDLSVYWYQQSLDQGLQFLIQYYNGEERAKGNILERFSAQQFPDLHSELNLSSLELGDSALYFCASSKGGSGGPWQETQYFGPGTRLLVL.

The chain employs TRBV28 and TRBJ2-7, with TRBD1 matching over 7 bases. Germline V gene data show CDR1 as MDHEN and CDR2 as SYDVKM. The V gene end was trimmed by 6 bases and the J gene end by 2 bases; junction bases not matched to a gene: 10. This CDR3 is built from 15 residues. CDR3 in DNA: TGTGCCAGCAGGATTTTAACCGGACAGGCCTACGAGCAGTACTTC. Its protein product is CASRILTGQAYEQYF.

The rearrangement uses TRBV10-3 and TRBJ2-7, with TRBD1 matching 7 bases. The CDR3 covers 16 residues. The V and J ends lost 0 bases and 7 bases, in that order; junction bases with no gene match: 12. Germline V CDR1 and CDR2: ENHRY, SYGVKD. CDR3 sequence reads: CAISESAAGGRKEQYF. The CDR3 DNA sequence: TGTGCCATCAGTGAGTCGGCGGCAGGGGGTCGCAAGGAGCAGTACTTC.

The chain couples TRBV14 to TRBJ2-5; the match to TRBD2 covers 10 bases. The CDR3 runs 17 residues. V shed 1 base, J shed 4 bases, and the junction held 9 bases outside the gene matches. Germline CDR1 reads SGHDN; CDR2 reads FVKESK. CDR3 DNA: TGTGCCAGCAGCCAAGCCCAGGGACTAGCGTCCTTAGAGACCCAGTACTTC. Translation gives CASSQAQGLASLETQYF.

The V gene is TRBV12-2, the J gene TRBJ2-3; the table's D call, TRBD2, has no DNA check behind it. TRBV12-2 is assigned pseudogene status. The CDR3 length is 17 residues. This CDR3 reads CASRLARQRKNTDTQYF. DNA of the CDR3: TGTGCAAGTCGCTTAGCGCGGCAGCGGAAGAACACAGATACGCAGTATTTT.

V usage is TRBV19 and J usage is TRBJ1-1, with a tentative D call TRBD1 (6 bases). This CDR3 region has 13 residues. V was cut by 5 bases and J by 8 bases, with 15 bases left in between. Germline loops: CDR1 LNHDA, CDR2 SQIVND (reference sequence). CDR3 sequence reads: CASSYTRGSEAFF. The CDR3 bases are TGTGCCAGTAGTTACACCAGGGGATCGGAAGCTTTCTTT.

As for this clone: A read error may account for a junction end that differs from germline. V is TRBV11-3 and J is TRBJ2-3; 12 nucleotides align to TRBD2. CDR1 and CDR2 (germline): SGHNT, YENEEA. The CDR3 consists of 17 residues. The CDR3 reads CASSLEVLAGGSDTQYF. DNA of the CDR3: TGTGCCAGCAGCCTAGAGGTACTAGCGGGGGGTTCAGATACGCAGTATTTT.

The sample holds one count of this clone. The gene calls are TRBV28 and TRBJ1-1; TRBD1 aligns across 8 bases. Germline V gene data show CDR1 as MDHEN and CDR2 as SYDVKM. V lost 6 bases, J lost 9 bases, and 6 bases stayed unmatched. This CDR3 comprises 12 residues. The CDR3 is CASRERQGQAFF. For the CDR3, the DNA is TGTGCCAGCAGGGAAAGACAGGGGCAAGCTTTCTTT.

The V call is TRBV3-1 (or the pseudogene TRBV3-2), the J call TRBJ2-2; 7 bases are shared with TRBD1. The J segment lost 4 bases and the V segment lost 7 bases, leaving 6 bases of the junction unmatched. The CDR3 has 14 amino acids. Germline lookup yields CDR1 LGHDT and CDR2 YNNKEL (reference sequence). CDR3 DNA sequence: TGTGCCAGCAACAGGGGATTTGGCACCGGGGAGCTGTTTTTT. It translates to CASNRGFGTGELFF.

The chain links TRBV5-4 to TRBJ2-1, with TRBD1 matching 8 bases. The J segment lost 4 bases and the V segment lost 2 bases, leaving 2 bases of the junction unmatched. CDR1 is SGHNT and CDR2 is YYREEE in the germline V gene (reference sequence). The length of the CDR3 is 14 residues. The CDR3: CASSLQGEYNEQFF. DNA of the CDR3: TGTGCCAGCAGCTTACAGGGGGAGTACAATGAGCAGTTCTTC.

This sequence joins TRBV5-1 and TRBJ1-3; 12 nucleotides match TRBD1. After removal of 4 bases from V and 2 bases from J, the junction contained 4 bases not matched to a gene. The CDR3 consists of 16 residues. CDR1 is SGHRS and CDR2 is YFSETQ in the germline V gene. CDR3 sequence: CASSRGQGAAGNTIYF. The CDR3 nucleotides read TGCGCCAGCAGCCGGGGACAGGGGGCGGCTGGAAACACCATATATTTT.

This sequence joins TRBV2 and TRBJ1-5; 8 bases are shared with TRBD1. CDR3 size: 14 residues. The germline V gene has CDR1 SNHLY and CDR2 FYNNEI. The ends lost 4 bases at V and 4 bases at J; junction bases unmatched: 3. This CDR3 reads CASSVDRENQPQHF. The CDR3 DNA is TGTGCCAGCAGTGTGGACAGGGAGAATCAGCCCCAGCATTTT. The full variable domain, its missing parts supplied by reference TRBV2 and TRBJ1-5, is EPEVTQTPSHQVTQMGQEVILRCVPISNHLYFYWYRQILGQKVEFLVSFYNNEISEKSEIFDDQFSVERPDGSNFTLKIRSTKLEDSAMYFCASSVDRENQPQHFGDGTRLSIL.

Only a few counts were recorded for this clone. The rearrangement links TRBV9 to TRBJ2-7; D possibly corresponds to TRBD2 (6 bases). This CDR3 comprises 15 residues. V gave up 0 bases and J gave up 2 bases, with 12 bases separating them. Germline CDR1 reads SGDLS; CDR2 reads YYNGEE. The CDR3 reads CASSVGGGLAYEQYF. The CDR3 nucleotides read TGTGCCAGCAGCGTAGGGGGAGGTCTGGCCTACGAGCAGTACTTC. The whole variable domain, remainder taken from reference TRBV9 and TRBJ2-7, is DSGVTQTPKHLITATGQRVTLRCSPRSGDLSVYWYQQSLDQGLQFLIQYYNGEERAKGNILERFSAQQFPDLHSELNLSSLELGDSALYFCASSVGGGLAYEQYFGPGTRLTVT.

The chain uses TRBV10-1 and TRBJ2-1; D uncertain. The CDR3 has 15 amino acids. The V end lost 6 bases, the J end lost 4 bases, and 16 bases lay between the germline ends. The germline V gene encodes CDR1 WNHNN and CDR2 SYGVQD (reference sequence). The DNA for the CDR3 is TGCGCCAGCAGCGACGGCTCCCGACTTTACAATGAGCAGTTCTTC. This codes for CASSDGSRLYNEQFF.

The V call is TRBV3-1 (or the pseudogene TRBV3-2), the J call TRBJ2-7, with 7 positions matching TRBD1. This CDR3 comprises 15 residues. Germline-derived CDR1 and CDR2 are LGHDT and YNNKEL (reference sequence). After removal of 1 base from V and 6 bases from J, the junction contained 9 bases not matched to a gene. In DNA form, the CDR3 reads TGTGCCAGCAGCCAAGGACAGGGAATGGGCTCCGAGCAGTACTTC. This translates into CASSQGQGMGSEQYF.

This chain links TRBV11-2 with TRBJ2-7; perhaps TRBD1 as D (6 bases). The CDR3 runs to 13 residues. Trimming took 6 bases from V and 3 from J, leaving 12 bases between them. CDR1 is SGHAT and CDR2 is FQNNGV in the germline V gene. The CDR3, as DNA: TGTGCCAGCAGATTCACAGGGAACTACGAGCAGTACTTC. Protein: CASRFTGNYEQYF.

This clone was counted once. The chain has TRBV6-5 and TRBJ1-5; 7 bases fit TRBD1. The germline V gene encodes CDR1 MNHEY and CDR2 SVGAGI. The ends lost 8 bases at V and 5 bases at J; junction bases unmatched: 6. This CDR3 region has 13 residues. Written as DNA, the CDR3 is TGTGCCAGCGGGCCCCAGGGGGATCAGCCCCAGCATTTT. Its protein is CASGPQGDQPQHF.

The genes are TRBV24-1 and TRBJ2-3; maybe TRBD1 (5 bases). V lost 4 bases to trimming and J lost 0 bases, with 7 bases between them. Per germline, CDR1 KGHDR and CDR2 SFDVKD. The CDR3 is made up of 14 amino acids. CDR3 bases: TGTGCCACCAGTGAAACAGGTAGCACAGATACGCAGTATTTT. Its protein product is CATSETGSTDTQYF.

This rearrangement joins TRBV11-3 to TRBJ1-2; D is ambiguous. This CDR3 is built from 13 residues. CDR1 is SGHNT, CDR2 YENEEA, per germline. V was cut by 6 bases and J by 0 bases, with 8 bases left in between. The CDR3 is CASSLPANYGYTF. DNA of the CDR3: TGTGCCAGCAGTCTCCCCGCTAACTATGGCTACACCTTC.

The chain joins TRBV11-2 to TRBJ1-1; 7 nucleotides align to TRBD1. The CDR3 contains 15 residues. In germline, CDR1 is SGHAT, CDR2 FQNNGV. With 3 bases clipped from V and 4 bases from J, the junction kept 8 bases outside the gene matches. The CDR3 DNA sequence: TGTGCCAGCAGCTTCGACAGGGTTGCGGGCACTGAAGCTTTCTTT. Translating gives CASSFDRVAGTEAFF.

A note on this clone: This same CDR3 is encoded by further DNA sequences in the sample. V is TRBV10-2 and J is TRBJ1-5; 11 nucleotides line up with TRBD1. J lost 6 bases, V lost 5 bases, and 6 bases had no gene match. The CDR3 totals 15 residues. CDR1 is WSHSY and CDR2 is SAAADI in the germline V gene. The CDR3 region is CASSLGQGDRQPQHF. The CDR3 region has the DNA TGCGCCAGCAGTTTGGGACAGGGGGATCGTCAGCCCCAGCATTTT.

The chain employs TRBV3-1 (or the pseudogene TRBV3-2) and TRBJ1-2; D gene uncertain. Germline-derived CDR1 and CDR2 are LGHDT and YNNKEL (reference sequence). The CDR3 runs 12 residues. V was trimmed by 10 bases and J by 8 bases, leaving 17 bases between them. CDR3 region: CATQDPGRGYTF. The CDR3 DNA reads as TGTGCCACCCAGGATCCAGGCCGGGGCTACACCTTC.

This clone has more than one count but fewer than ten. This chain joins TRBV27 and TRBJ1-1; no reliable D call. This CDR3 is 15 amino acids long. Per the germline V gene, CDR1 is MNHEY and CDR2 is SMNVEV (reference sequence). With 1 base removed from V and 4 bases from J, the gap between germline ends came to 13 bases. CDR3 in DNA: TGTGCCAGCAGTTTATTTCTTGGGCCGGCCACTGAAGCTTTCTTT. Translation: CASSLFLGPATEAFF.

The chain has TRBV19 and TRBJ1-5; tentative D call: TRBD1 (6 bases). V lost 5 bases, J lost 6 bases, and 14 bases lay in between. Germline CDR1 and CDR2: LNHDA and SQIVND (reference sequence). The CDR3 sequence is 14 residues long. CDR3 in amino acids: CASSFAGAGQPQHF. The DNA for the CDR3 is TGTGCCAGTAGTTTCGCGGGGGCGGGTCAGCCCCAGCATTTT.

In DNA form, the CDR3 reads TGCGCCAGCAGCTTGGCCGGGGGGTTTCGGGATGGAAACACCATATATTTT. This translates into CASSLAGGFRDGNTIYF. This chain uses TRBV5-1 with TRBJ1-3; maybe TRBD1 (5 bases). The V gene lost 0 bases and the J gene lost 3 bases, with 16 bases spanning the gap. The CDR3 runs to 17 residues. Germline CDR1 and CDR2: SGHRS and YFSETQ.

This clone was observed once. The chain recombines TRBV3-1 (or the pseudogene TRBV3-2) with TRBJ2-2; 12 positions agree with TRBD2. Trimming at V came to 1 base and at J to 4 bases, leaving 1 base not matched to a gene. Germline V lookup: CDR1 LGHDT, CDR2 YNNKEL (reference sequence). The CDR3 has 16 residues. The CDR3: CASSQGLAGVTGELFF. The CDR3 nucleotides are TGTGCCAGCAGCCAAGGACTAGCGGGGGTCACCGGGGAGCTGTTTTTT.

The chain joins TRBV19 to TRBJ1-1; TRBD1 matches 10 bases. The CDR3 loop spans 14 amino acids. The junction had 10 bases not matched to a gene; V was cut back by 5 bases and J by 10 bases. Germline CDR1 LNHDA, CDR2 SQIVND (reference sequence). The CDR3 DNA reads as TGTGCCAGTAGTGCCCGGGACAGGGGTTTTGCAGCTTTCTTT. Translation: CASSARDRGFAAFF.

This clone occurred once. The chain recombines TRBV10-2 with TRBJ1-2, with TRBD1 matching 12 bases. J was trimmed by 5 bases and V by 4 bases; bases with no gene match: 8. The germline CDR1 and CDR2 sequences are WSHSY and SAAADI. CDR3 length: 16 residues. CDR3 loop: CASSAGQGAIGYGYTF. The CDR3 DNA is TGCGCCAGCAGTGCGGGACAGGGGGCGATCGGGTATGGCTACACCTTC.

V is TRBV29-1 and J is TRBJ1-2; TRBD1 might be the D (5 bases). The V end was cut by 3 bases, the J end by 4 bases, with 15 bases between. Germline V gives CDR1 SQVTM, CDR2 ANQGSEA. CDR3 length: 14 amino acids. CDR3: CSVEGGLLTYGYTF. In DNA form, the CDR3 reads TGCAGCGTTGAGGGGGGACTCCTTACCTATGGCTACACCTTC.

The chain combines TRBV5-4 with TRBJ2-7; TRBD1 matches 11 bases. Trimming removed 4 bases from V and 5 bases from J; junction bases left unmatched: 5. The CDR3 runs 14 residues. Germline CDR1 SGHNT, CDR2 YYREEE (reference sequence). CDR3 nucleotide sequence: TGTGCCAGCAGCAAGGACAGGGGGCTCGACGAGCAGTACTTC. It codes for CASSKDRGLDEQYF.

This sequence joins TRBV5-1 and TRBJ1-2, with TRBD1 matching 7 bases. Germline V gene sequence: CDR1 SGHRS, CDR2 YFSETQ. The CDR3 loop spans 16 amino acids. J lost 1 base, V lost 2 bases, and 8 bases had no gene match. CDR3 coding DNA: TGCGCCAGCAGCTTTCAAGAAGGGGGCCTTAACTATGGCTACACCTTC. Its translation is CASSFQEGGLNYGYTF.

This clone came up a few times. DNA of the CDR3: TGTGCCAGCAGCCAATTGGCAGGGAACTATGGCTACACCTTC. It specifies CASSQLAGNYGYTF. The gene calls are TRBV3-1 (or the pseudogene TRBV3-2) and TRBJ1-2, with D possibly TRBD1 on 5 matching bases. CDR1 and CDR2 from the germline V gene are LGHDT and YNNKEL (reference sequence). The V end was cut by 2 bases, the J end by 2 bases, with 9 bases between. This CDR3 has 14 amino acids.